Each of the 20 T cell receptor beta chains below was sequenced from the same sample in a study of T-cell memory formation after mild COVID-19. TCRdb re-derived calls from the 5' RACE reads in MiXCR, one entry per CDR3 protein. The sample contains roughly 620,000 distinct CDR3 sequences, 18% of which appear only once. The sample consisted of PBMCs or a T cell subset sorted from them (not recorded which). Source of these receptors: an adult woman who had mild COVID-19 (a few samples of this study predate the infection). Cell type and time point are not known.

This clonotype has only a few counts. V usage is TRBV12-3 or TRBV12-4 and J usage is TRBJ2-1; D ambiguous. The CDR3 is 14 amino acids. V lost 5 bases and J lost 5, with 13 bases in between. CDR3: CASSTLLRDNEQFF. CDR3 coding DNA: TGTGCCAGCAGTACCCTGCTACGGGACAATGAGCAGTTCTTC.

The chain is built from TRBV30 and TRBJ1-2; the match to TRBD1 covers 7 bases. The germline V gene has CDR1 GTSNPN and CDR2 SVGIG (reference sequence). V lost 7 bases and J lost 2; bases outside the gene matches: 4. CDR3 length: 12 residues. The CDR3 sequence is CASPGQNYGYTF. As DNA, the CDR3 is TGTGCCTCCCCGGGACAGAACTATGGCTACACCTTC.

This clonotype was found a few times. The chain is built from TRBV5-1 and TRBJ2-1; no clear D. Trimming cost V 2 bases and J 6 bases, with 15 bases left between them. This CDR3 region has 15 residues. CDR1 is SGHRS, CDR2 YFSETQ, per germline. CDR3 in amino acids: CASSFEPSAGNEQFF. The CDR3 coding sequence is TGCGCCAGCAGCTTCGAGCCCTCTGCAGGCAATGAGCAGTTCTTC.

The chain combines TRBV12-3 or TRBV12-4 with TRBJ2-5, with D tentatively TRBD2 (5 bases). This CDR3 has 16 residues. V was cut by 3 bases and J by 4 bases, with 18 bases left in between. The CDR3 region is CASSFRAFLAGETQYF. The CDR3 DNA reads as TGTGCCAGCAGTTTCCGGGCCTTTCTGGCGGGAGAGACCCAGTACTTC.

This sequence joins TRBV6-2 or TRBV6-3 and TRBJ2-3, with 7 bases fitting TRBD2. This CDR3 has 14 amino acids. Germline trimming cut 5 bases from V and 2 bases from J; bases unmatched to any gene: 4. Germline CDR1 reads MNHEY; CDR2 reads SVGEGT. The CDR3 DNA sequence: TGTGCCAGCAGTCGGGACTACTACACAGATACGCAGTATTTT. Translated: CASSRDYYTDTQYF.

V is TRBV20-1 and J is TRBJ2-7, with a possible D match to TRBD1 (5 bases). Deletions cut 4 bases from V and 2 bases from J, with 9 bases between. This CDR3 is built from 12 residues. Germline values: CDR1 DFQATT, CDR2 SNEGSKA (reference sequence). CDR3 protein: CSATGQAYEQYF. The CDR3 DNA reads TGCAGTGCTACCGGACAAGCCTACGAGCAGTACTTC.

The V and J genes are TRBV3-1 and TRBJ2-5; a possible D gene is TRBD1 (6 bases). Germline V gene lookup returns CDR1 LGHDT and CDR2 YNNKEL (reference sequence). There are 13 residues in the CDR3. Between the trimmed V and J ends, which lost 6 bases and 1 base, there was a span of 9 bases. The DNA of the CDR3 is TGTGCCAGCAGAAACAGGGCCCAAGAGACCCAGTACTTC. Its translation is CASRNRAQETQYF.

V and J are TRBV21-1 and TRBJ1-1; the DNA was not used to check the table's D call, TRBD1. TRBV21-1 is tagged as a pseudogene. CDR3 length: 15 residues. CDR3 region: CASSIYRIRNTEAFF. The CDR3, as DNA: TGTGCCAGCAGCATCTACAGGATTCGGAACACTGAAGCTTTCTTT.

The chain combines TRBV11-2 with TRBJ2-7; 7 bases are shared with TRBD2. V gave up 1 base and J gave up 6 bases; unmatched junction bases: 6. Germline CDR1 reads SGHAT; CDR2 reads FQNNGV. The CDR3 totals 14 residues. CDR3 region: CASSLGAGVIEQYF. The CDR3 DNA reads as TGTGCCAGCAGCTTAGGGGCGGGAGTAATCGAGCAGTACTTC.

The CDR3 sequence: CASSYTEAALVDEQFF. In DNA form, the CDR3 reads TGTGCCAGCAGTTACACGGAAGCGGCCCTGGTCGATGAGCAGTTCTTC. V gene TRBV6-5 combines with J gene TRBJ2-1; TRBD2 might be the D (5 bases). Trimming removed 2 bases from V and 8 bases from J, with 19 bases in between. Germline CDR1 is MNHEY and CDR2 is SVGAGI. There are 16 residues in the CDR3.

This clonotype has a count of ten or more. J is TRBJ2-1 and V is TRBV24-1; 8 positions match TRBD2. Germline V CDR1 and CDR2: KGHDR, SFDVKD. This CDR3 is 19 amino acids long. With 9 bases clipped from V and 0 bases from J, the junction kept 18 bases outside the gene matches. CDR3 sequence: CATSSGRVRRGASYNEQFF. The CDR3 nucleotides are TGTGCCACCTCCTCTGGCAGGGTTAGGCGGGGGGCCTCCTACAATGAGCAGTTCTTC.

Only a few counts were recorded for this clonotype. Here the CDR3 DNA reads TGTGCCAGCAGCCAAGGGACAGGGATAGGTGAAGCTTTCTTT. Its protein is CASSQGTGIGEAFF. The V call is TRBV4-2, the J call TRBJ1-1; 8 bases line up with TRBD1. Germline CDR1 is LGHNA and CDR2 is YNFKEQ. The junction had 5 bases not matched to a gene; V was cut back by 1 base and J by 7 bases. CDR3 length: 14 residues.

This clonotype has a handful of counts. The chain joins TRBV2 to TRBJ2-1, with D tentatively TRBD2 (5 bases). V was clipped by 6 bases and J by 0 bases, with 12 bases between them. The CDR3 totals 15 residues. CDR1 is SNHLY, CDR2 FYNNEI, per germline. The CDR3 reads CASRKERSSYNEQFF. CDR3 nucleotides: TGTGCCAGCAGAAAGGAGCGGAGCTCCTACAATGAGCAGTTCTTC.

In this sample, this clonotype turned up a few times. J is TRBJ2-7 and V is TRBV5-6; D possibly uses TRBD1 or TRBD2 (6 bases each). With 0 bases removed from V and 5 bases from J, the gap between germline ends came to 12 bases. The V gene's germline CDR1 is SGHDT and CDR2 YYEEEE. CDR3 length equals 14 residues. The CDR3 nucleotides read TGTGCCAGCAGCTTGGCCGGGGGCGGACACGAGCAGTACTTC. Amino acids: CASSLAGGGHEQYF. Variable domain in full (rest from reference TRBV5-6 and TRBJ2-7): DAGVTQSPTHLIKTRGQQVTLRCSPKSGHDTVSWYQQALGQGPQFIFQYYEEEERQRGNFPDRFSGHQFPNYSSELNVNALLLGDSALYLCASSLAGGGHEQYFGPGTRLTVT.

There are a few counts of this clonotype. The V call is TRBV7-2, the J call TRBJ2-2; 7 bases agree with TRBD1. V shed 5 bases and J 5 bases; nucleotides not matched to a gene: 11. The CDR3 consists of 16 residues. Germline assignment: CDR1 SGHTA and CDR2 FQGNSA. CDR3 loop: CASSNRQGRRTGELFF. The CDR3 bases are TGTGCCAGCAGCAACAGACAGGGCAGGAGGACCGGGGAGCTGTTTTTT.

This clonotype was detected only a few times. CDR3 sequence reads: CASSLSAGAAYNEQFF. The CDR3 DNA reads TGTGCCAGCAGTTTATCAGCAGGGGCCGCCTACAATGAGCAGTTCTTC. The rearrangement uses TRBV27 and TRBJ2-1; D is perhaps TRBD1 (6 bases). CDR3 length equals 16 residues. The germline V and J ends were trimmed by 0 bases and 2 bases, with 11 bases remaining between them. Germline V gene sequence: CDR1 MNHEY, CDR2 SMNVEV (reference sequence).

In its sample, this clonotype was seen a few times. This chain uses TRBV21-1 with TRBJ2-4; the D segment call TRBD1 is taken from the table without a DNA check. TRBV21-1 is recorded as a pseudogene. The CDR3 consists of 15 residues. The CDR3 sequence is CASSLPTGSWDIQYF. The CDR3 region has the DNA TGTGCCAGCAGCCTCCCGACAGGGTCATGGGACATTCAGTACTTC.

The V and J genes are TRBV24-1 and TRBJ2-5; no reliable D call. Trimming took 5 bases from V and 2 from J, leaving 11 bases between them. The CDR3 consists of 14 residues. Germline V gene sequence: CDR1 KGHDR, CDR2 SFDVKD. The CDR3 DNA reads TGTGCCACCAGTGTCTCCACGGCACAAGAGACCCAGTACTTC. Its translation is CATSVSTAQETQYF.

This clonotype was found once. The chain has TRBV7-8 and TRBJ1-2, with 9 bases matching TRBD1. The CDR3 runs 16 residues. The V gene end was trimmed by 5 bases and the J gene end by 4 bases; junction bases not matched to a gene: 11. Germline lookup yields CDR1 SGHVS and CDR2 FQNEAQ. The CDR3 DNA sequence: TGTGCCAGCAGCCCCCGTCCGGGACAGGGCGGCTATGGCTACACCTTC. This codes for CASSPRPGQGGYGYTF.

The chain recombines TRBV6-1 with TRBJ2-1; D gene ambiguous. In germline, CDR1 is MNHNS, CDR2 SASEGT. The CDR3 totals 14 residues. V was trimmed by 7 bases and J by 2 bases, leaving 12 bases between them. Here the CDR3 DNA reads TGTGCCAGCACCCGATGGGGAACCTACAATGAGCAGTTCTTC. This codes for CASTRWGTYNEQFF.